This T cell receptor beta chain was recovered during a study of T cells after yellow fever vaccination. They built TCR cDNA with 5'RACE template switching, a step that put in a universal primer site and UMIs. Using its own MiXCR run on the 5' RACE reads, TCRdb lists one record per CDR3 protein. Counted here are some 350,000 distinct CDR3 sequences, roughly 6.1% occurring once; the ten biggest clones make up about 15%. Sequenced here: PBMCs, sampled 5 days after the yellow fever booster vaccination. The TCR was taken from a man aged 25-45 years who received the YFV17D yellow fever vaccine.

The CDR3 DNA sequence: TGTGCCAGCAGCTCCCCGGGGATCGCTGGGGCCAACGTCCTGACTTTC. It is translated as CASSSPGIAGANVLTF. The J gene is TRBJ2-6, the V gene TRBV7-2; TRBD2 is a possible D gene (5 bases). V was trimmed by 4 bases and J by 2 bases, leaving 12 bases between them. Looked up from germline, CDR1 is SGHTA and CDR2 is FQGNSA. The CDR3 is made up of 16 amino acids.